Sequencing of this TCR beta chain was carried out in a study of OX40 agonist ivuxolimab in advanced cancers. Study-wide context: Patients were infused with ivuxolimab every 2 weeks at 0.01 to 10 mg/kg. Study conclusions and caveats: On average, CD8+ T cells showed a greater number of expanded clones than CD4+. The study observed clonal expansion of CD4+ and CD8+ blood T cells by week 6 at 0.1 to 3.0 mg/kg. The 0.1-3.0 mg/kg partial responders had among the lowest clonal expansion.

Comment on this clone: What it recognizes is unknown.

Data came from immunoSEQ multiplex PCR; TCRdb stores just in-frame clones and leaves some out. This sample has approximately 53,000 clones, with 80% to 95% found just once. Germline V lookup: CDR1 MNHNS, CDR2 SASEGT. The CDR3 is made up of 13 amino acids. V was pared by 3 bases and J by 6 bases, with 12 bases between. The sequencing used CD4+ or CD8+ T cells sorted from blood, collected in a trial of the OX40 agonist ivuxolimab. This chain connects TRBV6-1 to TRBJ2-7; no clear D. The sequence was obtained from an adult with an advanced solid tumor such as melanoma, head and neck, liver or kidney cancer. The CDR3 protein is CASSDHKPSEQYF. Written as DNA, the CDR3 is TGTGCCAGCAGTGACCACAAGCCTTCCGAGCAGTACTTC.